This passage covers 15 T cell receptor beta chains from one sample sequenced in a study of shared T cell receptors in the human thymus. Assay: immunoSEQ multiplex PCR; the TCRdb copy retains only in-frame clones and omits some. The table has roughly 560,000 clones, about four fifths seen once. These same data were also listed under a study on human thymus T cells.

The sequenced material came from thymocytes. These receptor sequences come from a boy in the first two years of life with a congenital heart defect.

V usage is TRBV29-1 and J usage is TRBJ2-1, with 7 bases lining up with TRBD2. The CDR3 spans 17 residues. V dropped 3 bases and J dropped 6; count of bases not matched to a gene: 17. Germline values: CDR1 SQVTM, CDR2 ANQGSEA. CDR3 bases: TGCAGCGTTGACATTGGCGGGAGAGTGACGGGCAGCAATGAGCAGTTCTTC. Protein: CSVDIGGRVTGSNEQFF.

The chain couples TRBV19 to TRBJ1-5; 9 positions agree with TRBD1. The CDR3 length is 18 residues. Trimming cost V 6 bases and J 0 bases; bases outside gene matches: 12. Per germline, CDR1 LNHDA and CDR2 SQIVND (reference sequence). CDR3 sequence (DNA): TGTGCCAGTAGCAACCGGGGACAGGGCCCTTTTAGCAATCAGCCCCAGCATTTT. Its protein is CASSNRGQGPFSNQPQHF.

V and J are TRBV29-1 and TRBJ2-2; D may be TRBD2 (6 bases). From germline, CDR1 is SQVTM and CDR2 ANQGSEA. The V gene lost 5 bases and the J gene lost 5 bases, with 15 bases spanning the gap. The CDR3 length is 14 residues. The CDR3 reads CSVWSGSHTGELFF. The CDR3 bases are TGCAGCGTTTGGTCCGGGAGTCATACCGGGGAGCTGTTTTTT.

The chain joins TRBV6-5 to TRBJ1-4, with D unresolved. Trimming stripped 6 bases from V and 6 bases from J, with 17 bases between. The CDR3 is made up of 15 amino acids. From germline, CDR1 is MNHEY and CDR2 SVGAGI. The DNA for the CDR3 is TGTGCCAGCAGCGCCGGGAGGCCCCTCCATGAAAAACTGTTTTTT. Protein product: CASSAGRPLHEKLFF.

This clone came up a few times. V and J are TRBV2 and TRBJ2-3, with unresolved D. V was cut by 4 bases and J by 1 base, with 6 bases left in between. The germline gives CDR1 SNHLY, CDR2 FYNNEI. The CDR3 extends over 13 amino acids. The CDR3 bases are TGTGCCAGCAGTGTTTCTGGCACAGATACGCAGTATTTT. It codes for CASSVSGTDTQYF.

This chain uses TRBV5-6 with TRBJ2-7; TRBD2 matches 9 bases. The CDR3 spans 14 residues. Trimming removed 5 bases from V and 5 bases from J; junction bases left unmatched: 8. Germline lookup yields CDR1 SGHDT and CDR2 YYEEEE. CDR3 region: CASRVAGARNEQYF. Written as DNA, the CDR3 is TGTGCCAGCAGGGTAGCGGGAGCGAGGAACGAGCAGTACTTC.

The CDR3 loop is CASSSNRDRGWETQYF. The CDR3 DNA follows: TGTGCCAGCAGCTCCAACCGGGACAGGGGGTGGGAGACCCAGTACTTC. J is TRBJ2-5 and V is TRBV7-6; TRBD1 agrees at 11 bases. Germline assignment: CDR1 SGHVS and CDR2 FNYEAQ. V shed 4 bases and J 5 bases; nucleotides not matched to a gene: 9. The CDR3 runs 16 residues.

This clone was seen a few times. The chain couples TRBV2 to TRBJ2-4; 7 positions match TRBD2. The length of the CDR3 is 15 residues. Germline CDR1 reads SNHLY; CDR2 reads FYNNEI. After removal of 6 bases from V and 0 bases from J, the junction contained 5 bases not matched to a gene. CDR3 sequence: CASRPLAAAKNIQYF. CDR3 nucleotides: TGTGCCAGCAGGCCGCTAGCGGCAGCCAAAAACATTCAGTACTTC.

The DNA for the CDR3 is TGCATGGCCCCGGAGCAGTTCTTC. It codes for CMAPEQFF. The rearrangement uses TRBV20-1 and TRBJ2-1; D remains unclear. Germline CDR1 DFQATT, CDR2 SNEGSKA (reference sequence). The CDR3 is 8 amino acids.

This sequence joins TRBV5-1 and TRBJ1-2; D unclear. CDR1 is SGHRS, CDR2 YFSETQ, per germline. Trimming shortened V by 4 bases and J by 1 base, and 29 bases separated the two germline ends. CDR3 size: 20 residues. As DNA, the CDR3 is TGCGCCAGCAGCCTCCTCCCTATTCAGGATGCCATTCAGAATAACTATGGCTACACCTTC. Residues: CASSLLPIQDAIQNNYGYTF.

V is TRBV28 and J is TRBJ2-5, with D maybe TRBD2 (5 bases). The ends were cut back, 5 bases at V and 2 bases at J, with 12 bases in the middle. Germline-derived CDR1 and CDR2 are MDHEN and SYDVKM. The CDR3 is 14 residues long. The CDR3 nucleotides are TGTGCCAGCAGTCCTCCCACTAGGCAAGAGACCCAGTACTTC. Protein: CASSPPTRQETQYF.

The chain employs TRBV7-9 and TRBJ2-5, with 10 bases lining up with TRBD2. CDR1 is SEHNR, CDR2 FQNEAQ, per germline (reference sequence). The CDR3 is made up of 13 amino acids. Germline trimming cut 6 bases from V and 4 bases from J; bases unmatched to any gene: 2. The DNA of the CDR3 is TGTGCCAGCAGTCTAGCGGGAGCAGAGACCCAGTACTTC. It codes for CASSLAGAETQYF.

This clone has only one observation. The J gene is TRBJ1-5, the V gene TRBV5-1; the D gene is possibly TRBD1 (5 bases). V was clipped by 1 base and J by 4 bases, with 12 bases between them. Germline V lookup: CDR1 SGHRS, CDR2 YFSETQ. This CDR3 comprises 15 residues. CDR3 sequence reads: CASSLMSGRNQPQHF. The CDR3 DNA follows: TGCGCCAGCAGCTTGATGTCAGGGCGGAATCAGCCCCAGCATTTT.

The chain links TRBV5-4 to TRBJ2-7, with TRBD1 identical over 8 bases. Trimming cost V 4 bases and J 2 bases; bases outside gene matches: 14. Germline loops: CDR1 SGHNT, CDR2 YYREEE (reference sequence). The CDR3 sequence is 17 residues long. The DNA for the CDR3 is TGTGCCAGCAGCGCCGGGAGTCCGGACAGGGACCCCTACGAGCAGTACTTC. Protein product: CASSAGSPDRDPYEQYF.

V usage is TRBV5-3 and J usage is TRBJ2-1; 8 bases align to TRBD2. TRBV5-3 is treated as an ORF (open reading frame) with a function not yet certain. Trimming at V came to 5 bases and at J to 5 bases, leaving 15 bases not matched to a gene. The CDR3 has 17 amino acids. The CDR3 sequence: CARSLPIGAGEDNEQFF. The CDR3 nucleotides are TGTGCCAGAAGTCTACCCATTGGAGCGGGAGAAGACAATGAGCAGTTCTTC.